Here is one TCR beta chain with its context. This entry belongs to a study of blood T cell repertoires in COVID-19. Sequencing used immunoSEQ multiplex PCR; TCRdb keeps in-frame clones, though not all of them. The sample has a few hundred thousand clones; roughly nine tenths are singletons. Germline V gene data show CDR1 as SEHNR and CDR2 as FQNEAQ (reference sequence). The V end lost 1 base, the J end lost 2 bases, and 13 bases lay between the germline ends. The CDR3 is 16 residues long. The TCR originated in a woman in her twenties or thirties who had recovered from COVID-19. The sequenced material came from PBMCs or T cells enriched from blood (not recorded which). The genes are TRBV7-9 and TRBJ2-3, with a possible D match to TRBD1 (6 bases). CDR3 in DNA: TGTGCCAGCAGCTTAGGGAACAGGGACCCCACAGATACGCAGTATTTT. As protein: CASSLGNRDPTDTQYF. Looking up the rest from reference TRBV7-9 and TRBJ2-3 gives the full variable domain: DTGVSQNPRHKITKRGQNVTFRCDPISEHNRLYWYRQTLGQGPEFLTYFQNEAQLEKSRLLSDRFSAERPKGSFSTLEIQRTEQGDSAMYLCASSLGNRDPTDTQYFGPGTRLTVL.